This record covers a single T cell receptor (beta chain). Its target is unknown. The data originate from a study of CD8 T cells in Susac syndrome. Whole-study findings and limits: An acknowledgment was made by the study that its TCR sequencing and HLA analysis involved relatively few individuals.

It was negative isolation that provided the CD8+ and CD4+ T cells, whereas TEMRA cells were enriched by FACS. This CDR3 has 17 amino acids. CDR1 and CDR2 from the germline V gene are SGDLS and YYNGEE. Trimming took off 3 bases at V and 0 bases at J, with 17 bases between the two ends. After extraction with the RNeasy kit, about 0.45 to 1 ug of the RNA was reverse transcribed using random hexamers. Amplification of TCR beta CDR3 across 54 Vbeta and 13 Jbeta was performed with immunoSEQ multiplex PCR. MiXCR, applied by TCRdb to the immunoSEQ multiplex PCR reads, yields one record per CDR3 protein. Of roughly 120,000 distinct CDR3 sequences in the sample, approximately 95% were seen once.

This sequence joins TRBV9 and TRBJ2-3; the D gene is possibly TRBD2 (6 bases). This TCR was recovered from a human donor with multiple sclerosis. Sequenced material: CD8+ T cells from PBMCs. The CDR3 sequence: CASSEWGSGTSTDTQYF. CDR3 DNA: TGTGCCAGCAGCGAGTGGGGTAGCGGTACTAGCACAGATACGCAGTATTTT.